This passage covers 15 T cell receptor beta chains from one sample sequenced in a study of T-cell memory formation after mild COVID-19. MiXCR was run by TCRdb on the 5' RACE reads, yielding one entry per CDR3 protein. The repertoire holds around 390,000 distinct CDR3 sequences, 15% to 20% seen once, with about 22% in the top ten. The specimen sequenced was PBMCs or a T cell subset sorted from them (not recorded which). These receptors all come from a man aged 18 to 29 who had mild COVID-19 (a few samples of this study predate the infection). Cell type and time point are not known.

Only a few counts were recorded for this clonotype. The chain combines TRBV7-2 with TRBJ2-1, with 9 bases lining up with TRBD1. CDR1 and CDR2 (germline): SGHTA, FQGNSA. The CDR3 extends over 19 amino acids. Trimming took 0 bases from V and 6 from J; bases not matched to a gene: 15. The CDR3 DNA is TGTGCCAGCAGCTTAGCCCTTAATCGGGGGACAGGGTTCGCCAATGAGCAGTTCTTC. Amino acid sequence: CASSLALNRGTGFANEQFF.

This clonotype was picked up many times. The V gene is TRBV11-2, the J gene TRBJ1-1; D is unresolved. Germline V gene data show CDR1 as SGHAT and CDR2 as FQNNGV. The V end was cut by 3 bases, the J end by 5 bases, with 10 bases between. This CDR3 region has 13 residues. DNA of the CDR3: TGTGCCAGCAGCTTTACGTCGGCGACTGAAGCTTTCTTT. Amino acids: CASSFTSATEAFF.

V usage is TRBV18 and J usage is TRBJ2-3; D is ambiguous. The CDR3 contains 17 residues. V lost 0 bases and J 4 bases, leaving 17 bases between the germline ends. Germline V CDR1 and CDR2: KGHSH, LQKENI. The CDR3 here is CASSPPDTTPPADTQYF. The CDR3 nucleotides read TGTGCCAGCTCACCACCCGATACAACTCCCCCGGCAGATACGCAGTATTTT.

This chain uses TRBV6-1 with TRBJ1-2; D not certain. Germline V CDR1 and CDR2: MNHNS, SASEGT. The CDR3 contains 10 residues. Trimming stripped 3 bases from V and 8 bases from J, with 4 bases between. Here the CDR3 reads CASSDEGYTF. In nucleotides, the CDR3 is TGTGCCAGCAGTGACGAAGGCTACACCTTC.

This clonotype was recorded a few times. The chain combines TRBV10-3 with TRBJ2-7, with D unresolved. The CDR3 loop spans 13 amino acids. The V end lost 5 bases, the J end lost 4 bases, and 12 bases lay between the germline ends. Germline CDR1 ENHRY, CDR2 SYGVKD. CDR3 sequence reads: CAISPSDRYEQYV. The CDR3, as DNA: TGTGCCATCAGTCCTTCGGACCGTTACGAGCAGTACGTC.

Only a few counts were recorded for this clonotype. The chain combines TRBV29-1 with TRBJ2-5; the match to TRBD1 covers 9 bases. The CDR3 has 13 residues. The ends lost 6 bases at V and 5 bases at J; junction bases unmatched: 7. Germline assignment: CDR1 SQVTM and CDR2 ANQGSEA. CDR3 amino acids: CSVGQGRGETQYF. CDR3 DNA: TGCAGCGTGGGACAGGGACGAGGGGAGACCCAGTACTTC.

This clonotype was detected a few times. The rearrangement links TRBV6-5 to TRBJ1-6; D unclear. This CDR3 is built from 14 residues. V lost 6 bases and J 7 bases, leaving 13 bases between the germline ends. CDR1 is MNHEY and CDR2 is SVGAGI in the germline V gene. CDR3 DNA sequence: TGTGCCAGCAGCATACGGGTCATCAATTCACCCCTCCACTTT. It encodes CASSIRVINSPLHF.

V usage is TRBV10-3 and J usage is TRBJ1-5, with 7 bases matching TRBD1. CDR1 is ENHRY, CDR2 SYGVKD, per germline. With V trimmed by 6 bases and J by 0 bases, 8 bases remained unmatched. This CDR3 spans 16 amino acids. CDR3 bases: TGTGCCATCAGCAGGGGGGAACTCTATAGCAATCAGCCCCAGCATTTT. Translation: CAISRGELYSNQPQHF.

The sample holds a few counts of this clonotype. CDR3 nucleotide sequence: TGCAGTGCTACGGTCTGGCGGGGGCAACAAGAGACCCAGTACTTC. Translation: CSATVWRGQQETQYF. The chain joins TRBV20-1 to TRBJ2-5; a possible D gene is TRBD2 (7 bases). This CDR3 contains 15 residues. Germline loops: CDR1 DFQATT, CDR2 SNEGSKA (reference sequence). V was trimmed by 4 bases and J by 2 bases, leaving 17 bases between them.

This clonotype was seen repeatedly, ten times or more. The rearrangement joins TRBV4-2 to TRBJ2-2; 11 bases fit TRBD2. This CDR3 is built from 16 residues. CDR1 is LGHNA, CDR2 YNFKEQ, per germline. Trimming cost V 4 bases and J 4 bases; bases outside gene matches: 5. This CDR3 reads CASSRKLAGATGELFF. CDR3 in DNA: TGTGCCAGCAGCCGTAAACTAGCGGGGGCCACCGGGGAGCTGTTTTTT.

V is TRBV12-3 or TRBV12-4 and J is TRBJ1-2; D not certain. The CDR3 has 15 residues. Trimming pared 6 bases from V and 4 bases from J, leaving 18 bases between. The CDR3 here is CASSHSGRLLYGYTF. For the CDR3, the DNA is TGTGCCAGCAGCCACTCCGGACGGCTACTCTATGGCTACACCTTC.

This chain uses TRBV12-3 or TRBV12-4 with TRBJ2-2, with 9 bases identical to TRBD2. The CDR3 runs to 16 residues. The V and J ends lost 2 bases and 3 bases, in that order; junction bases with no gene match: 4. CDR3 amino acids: CASSLSPSGDTGELFF. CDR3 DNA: TGTGCCAGCAGTTTATCTCCTAGCGGGGACACCGGGGAGCTGTTTTTT.

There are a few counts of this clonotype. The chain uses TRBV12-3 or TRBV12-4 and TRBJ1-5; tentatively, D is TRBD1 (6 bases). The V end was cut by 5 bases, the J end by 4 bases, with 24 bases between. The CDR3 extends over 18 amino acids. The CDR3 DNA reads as TGTGCCAGCAGTGCCCCCACAGGGAGGGGGGGCCCTAATCAGCCCCAGCATTTT. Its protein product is CASSAPTGRGGPNQPQHF.

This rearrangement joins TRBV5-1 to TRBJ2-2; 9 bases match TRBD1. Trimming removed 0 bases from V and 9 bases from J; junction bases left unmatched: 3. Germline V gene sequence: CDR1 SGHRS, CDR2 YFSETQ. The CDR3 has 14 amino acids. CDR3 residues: CASSLEQGARELFF. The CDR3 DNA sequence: TGCGCCAGCAGCTTGGAACAGGGGGCCAGGGAGCTGTTTTTT.

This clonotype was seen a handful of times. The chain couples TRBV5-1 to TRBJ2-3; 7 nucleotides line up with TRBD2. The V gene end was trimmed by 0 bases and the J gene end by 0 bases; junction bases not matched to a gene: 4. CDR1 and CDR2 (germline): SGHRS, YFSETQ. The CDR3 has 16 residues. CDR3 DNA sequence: TGCGCCAGCAGCTTGGAGCGGGGCGTGAGCACAGATACGCAGTATTTT. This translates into CASSLERGVSTDTQYF.